What follows are 28 T cell receptor beta chains derived from one specimen sequenced in a study of shared clonotypes between healthy human individuals. The data were produced by immunoSEQ multiplex PCR, yet TCRdb's version contains in-frame clones alone and is incomplete. Among approximately 2,200,000 clones listed, about 92% were seen once. Naive CD8 cells were CD45RO-negative, positively selected for CCR7, excluding terminally differentiated effector memory CD45RA+ cells. Sequencing was done on a sample of naive CD8+ T cells from PBMCs. These receptors all come from a man between 18 and 29 years old in good health. Some clones in this sample may be carry-over from other donors' samples.

The V gene is TRBV27, the J gene TRBJ1-1; tentatively, D is TRBD1 (6 bases). V lost 0 bases and J lost 10, with 15 bases in between. This CDR3 is 14 amino acids long. Germline-derived CDR1 and CDR2 are MNHEY and SMNVEV (reference sequence). The CDR3 DNA sequence: TGTGCCAGCAGTTTATCGAACGGGGGCCGGGGAGCTTTCTTT. This encodes CASSLSNGGRGAFF.

The chain recombines TRBV5-5 with TRBJ1-1, with D possibly being TRBD1 (5 bases). V was shortened by 9 bases and J by 2 bases, with 11 bases between the two germline ends. Per germline, CDR1 SGHKS and CDR2 YYEKEE (reference sequence). The length of the CDR3 is 12 residues. The CDR3 loop is CATAGDNTEAFF. The CDR3 DNA reads as TGTGCCACCGCGGGGGACAACACTGAAGCTTTCTTT.

The chain combines TRBV27 with TRBJ1-1; perhaps TRBD1 as D (5 bases). Trimming stripped 5 bases from V and 0 bases from J, with 19 bases between. CDR3 length: 17 amino acids. Germline V gene lookup returns CDR1 MNHEY and CDR2 SMNVEV (reference sequence). DNA for the CDR3: TGTGCCAGCAGTAAGGTCAGGGTGGAAGGTATGAACACTGAAGCTTTCTTT. This codes for CASSKVRVEGMNTEAFF.

CDR3 DNA sequence: TGTGCCAGCAGCTCCCCCGGGACACCTACGACCCAAGCTTTCTTT. It specifies CASSSPGTPTTQAFF. This chain joins TRBV7-9 and TRBJ1-1; D may be TRBD1 (6 bases). CDR1 and CDR2 from the germline V gene are SEHNR and FQNEAQ (reference sequence). This CDR3 contains 15 residues. Trimming removed 4 bases at V and 9 bases at J, with 21 bases between. Looking up the rest from reference TRBV7-9 and TRBJ1-1 gives the full variable domain: DTGVSQNPRHKITKRGQNVTFRCDPISEHNRLYWYRQTLGQGPEFLTYFQNEAQLEKSRLLSDRFSAERPKGSFSTLEIQRTEQGDSAMYLCASSSPGTPTTQAFFGQGTRLTVV.

The chain recombines TRBV18 with TRBJ2-3, with 7 bases fitting TRBD2. This CDR3 is 14 amino acids long. The germline CDR1 and CDR2 sequences are KGHSH and LQKENI. The ends lost 6 bases at V and 4 bases at J; junction bases unmatched: 7. CDR3 DNA sequence: TGTGCCAGCTCCCGGACTAGTTTCCCAGATACGCAGTATTTT. Residues: CASSRTSFPDTQYF.

The chain employs TRBV7-9 and TRBJ2-1; weak D call: TRBD2 (6 bases). The CDR3 spans 17 residues. V lost 1 base and J lost 0, with 13 bases in between. CDR1 and CDR2 (germline): SEHNR, FQNEAQ (reference sequence). CDR3 in amino acids: CASSLDPGGSSYNEQFF. The CDR3 DNA is TGTGCCAGCAGCTTAGACCCTGGGGGGAGCTCCTACAATGAGCAGTTCTTC. The whole variable domain, remainder taken from reference TRBV7-9 and TRBJ2-1, is DTGVSQNPRHKITKRGQNVTFRCDPISEHNRLYWYRQTLGQGPEFLTYFQNEAQLEKSRLLSDRFSAERPKGSFSTLEIQRTEQGDSAMYLCASSLDPGGSSYNEQFFGPGTRLTVL.

This sequence joins TRBV28 and TRBJ2-2; D gene uncertain. V was clipped by 3 bases and J by 0 bases, with 11 bases between them. Germline loops: CDR1 MDHEN, CDR2 SYDVKM. The CDR3 is 16 amino acids. In nucleotides, the CDR3 is TGTGCCAGCAGTTTCGGGCTGGGGTCGAACACCGGGGAGCTGTTTTTT. Translating gives CASSFGLGSNTGELFF.

Concerning this clone itself: The sample has other DNA sequences that encode this CDR3 too. The chain uses TRBV6-6 and TRBJ1-1; possibly TRBD1 for D (5 bases). The V gene's germline CDR1 is MNHNY and CDR2 SVGAGI (reference sequence). The CDR3 is 12 amino acids. V was cut by 3 bases and J by 6 bases, with 8 bases left in between. CDR3 bases: TGTGCCAGCAGTTATATGGGGGCTGAAGCTTTCTTT. Its protein is CASSYMGAEAFF.

The J gene is TRBJ2-7, the V gene TRBV27; the match to TRBD2 covers 7 bases. The CDR3 is made up of 15 amino acids. Germline-derived CDR1 and CDR2 are MNHEY and SMNVEV (reference sequence). Germline trimming cut 6 bases from V and 6 bases from J; bases unmatched to any gene: 14. The CDR3 bases are TGTGCCAGCAGGCCTGGGGGGGGAGTCGTTCCCGAGCAGTACTTC. Translated, it gives CASRPGGGVVPEQYF.

This chain joins TRBV13 and TRBJ2-3, with D tentatively TRBD1 (6 bases). The CDR3 extends over 14 amino acids. Germline CDR1 and CDR2: PRHDT and FYEKMQ (reference sequence). V shed 0 bases and J shed 4 bases, with 8 bases lying between them. CDR3 nucleotide sequence: TGTGCCAGCAGCTTAGGCAGGGGATCAGATACGCAGTATTTT. Protein sequence: CASSLGRGSDTQYF.

Regarding this clone: The sample holds other DNA sequences that translate to the same CDR3. The chain employs TRBV27 and TRBJ1-5; D is undetermined. Trimming cost V 1 base and J 3 bases, with 4 bases left between them. CDR3 length: 13 amino acids. Germline values: CDR1 MNHEY, CDR2 SMNVEV (reference sequence). The CDR3 reads CASSLYLNQPQHF. The CDR3 nucleotides are TGTGCCAGCAGTTTATACCTCAATCAGCCCCAGCATTTT.

On this clone itself: The sample contains more than one DNA sequence encoding this CDR3. The chain combines TRBV28 with TRBJ1-2; D gene unclear. The CDR3 contains 12 residues. The V gene's germline CDR1 is MDHEN and CDR2 SYDVKM. The ends were cut back, 3 bases at V and 6 bases at J, with 8 bases in the middle. The CDR3 DNA reads TGTGCCAGCAGTTTCCCAGGAAATGGCTACACCTTC. The encoded protein is CASSFPGNGYTF.

The chain recombines TRBV28 with TRBJ2-7; a weak D match, TRBD1 (6 bases). The length of the CDR3 is 14 residues. CDR1 and CDR2 (germline): MDHEN, SYDVKM. Trimming left V 5 bases short and J 4 bases short, with 15 bases between. Written as DNA, the CDR3 is TGTGCCAGCAGTCGACAGGACTTTTCGTACGAGCAGTACTTC. It encodes CASSRQDFSYEQYF.

This clone came up once. CDR3 residues: CASSSRLAGEKGPDTQYF. CDR3 DNA sequence: TGTGCCAGCAGCTCGAGACTAGCGGGAGAGAAGGGGCCAGATACGCAGTATTTT. This chain links TRBV7-9 with TRBJ2-3, with 12 bases matching TRBD2. This CDR3 is 18 amino acids long. The junction had 12 bases not matched to a gene; V was cut back by 4 bases and J by 4 bases. CDR1 and CDR2 (germline): SEHNR, FQNEAQ (reference sequence).

V and J are TRBV25-1 and TRBJ2-1, with a weak D call TRBD2 (6 bases). Between the trimmed V and J ends, which lost 0 bases and 0 bases, there was a span of 12 bases. Germline values: CDR1 MGHDK, CDR2 SYGVNS. The CDR3 is 17 residues long. The CDR3 DNA reads as TGTGCCAGCAGTGAATATGCCTCTAGCGACTCCTACAATGAGCAGTTCTTC. Translation gives CASSEYASSDSYNEQFF.

The chain employs TRBV19 and TRBJ1-1; D remains ambiguous. The CDR3 contains 16 residues. Trimming cost V 1 base and J 6 bases, with 18 bases left between them. The V gene's germline CDR1 is LNHDA and CDR2 SQIVND (reference sequence). CDR3 loop: CASSIVPVYSDAEAFF. In DNA, the CDR3 is TGTGCCAGTAGTATAGTTCCCGTCTACAGTGACGCTGAAGCTTTCTTT. Full variable domain (rest looked up from reference TRBV19 and TRBJ1-1): DGGITQSPKYLFRKEGQNVTLSCEQNLNHDAMYWYRQDPGQGLRLIYYSQIVNDFQKGDIAEGYSVSREKKESFPLTVTSAQKNPTAFYLCASSIVPVYSDAEAFFGQGTRLTVV.

This chain links TRBV19 with TRBJ1-1, with 7 bases identical to TRBD1. Germline loops: CDR1 LNHDA, CDR2 SQIVND (reference sequence). The trim removed 10 bases at V and 0 bases at J, leaving 17 bases unmatched. CDR3 size: 17 residues. The CDR3 here is CATQPRGGGYMNTEAFF. CDR3 nucleotide sequence: TGTGCCACCCAACCCAGAGGAGGGGGCTATATGAACACTGAAGCTTTCTTT.

The rearrangement links TRBV4-2 to TRBJ2-5, with 8 bases fitting TRBD1. The CDR3 length is 17 residues. Trimming took 0 bases from V and 8 from J; bases not matched to a gene: 14. Germline-derived CDR1 and CDR2 are LGHNA and YNFKEQ. The CDR3 protein is CASSQEPQGASSGTQYF. CDR3 bases: TGTGCCAGCAGCCAAGAGCCCCAGGGGGCTTCAAGTGGTACCCAGTACTTC.

The chain recombines TRBV9 with TRBJ2-2; no clear D gene. The CDR3 is 15 residues long. Germline V CDR1 and CDR2: SGDLS, YYNGEE. The V end lost 4 bases, the J end lost 4 bases, and 14 bases lay between the germline ends. The CDR3 here is CASSPSLWVTGELFF. The DNA for the CDR3 is TGTGCCAGCAGCCCCAGTCTTTGGGTCACCGGGGAGCTGTTTTTT.

This chain connects TRBV6-6 to TRBJ1-2; no definite D call. Looked up from germline, CDR1 is MNHNY and CDR2 is SVGAGI (reference sequence). Between the trimmed V and J ends, which lost 6 bases and 6 bases, there was a span of 14 bases. This CDR3 contains 13 residues. CDR3 in DNA: TGTGCCAGCAGCTCGCAGGAGAGCGATGGCTACACCTTC. It encodes CASSSQESDGYTF.

The CDR3 protein is CASSLFTSGAPSTYEQYF. CDR3 bases: TGTGCCAGCAGTTTATTTACTAGCGGGGCCCCCTCAACCTACGAGCAGTACTTC. V and J are TRBV28 and TRBJ2-7; 10 bases agree with TRBD2. V lost 1 base to trimming and J lost 2 bases; unmatched junction nucleotides: 11. CDR3 size: 18 residues. Germline V gives CDR1 MDHEN, CDR2 SYDVKM.

The chain employs TRBV19 and TRBJ2-4, with D perhaps matching TRBD2 (5 bases). This CDR3 spans 14 amino acids. Germline V gene sequence: CDR1 LNHDA, CDR2 SQIVND (reference sequence). The ends were cut back, 6 bases at V and 2 bases at J, with 11 bases in the middle. CDR3 sequence reads: CASSLRGTKNIQYF. The CDR3 coding sequence is TGTGCCAGTAGCCTGAGAGGGACCAAAAACATTCAGTACTTC.

As for this clone: The identical CDR3 is also encoded by other nucleotide sequences in the sample. The V gene is TRBV27, the J gene TRBJ2-7, with TRBD2 identical over 12 bases. V lost 2 bases and J lost 2; bases outside the gene matches: 1. The CDR3 covers 15 residues. In germline, CDR1 is MNHEY, CDR2 SMNVEV (reference sequence). In DNA, the CDR3 is TGTGCCAGCAGTTTAACTAGCGGGGGGACCTACGAGCAGTACTTC. Translation gives CASSLTSGGTYEQYF.

This chain joins TRBV19 and TRBJ2-6; weak D call: TRBD1 (6 bases). Trimming took 6 bases from V and 0 from J, leaving 15 bases between them. Germline V CDR1 and CDR2: LNHDA, SQIVND (reference sequence). The CDR3 sequence is 17 residues long. The CDR3 spells CASSYRQVYSGANVLTF. The CDR3 bases are TGTGCCAGTAGCTACAGACAGGTCTACTCTGGGGCCAACGTCCTGACTTTC. Using reference TRBV19 and TRBJ2-6 for the parts outside the CDR3, the full variable domain is DGGITQSPKYLFRKEGQNVTLSCEQNLNHDAMYWYRQDPGQGLRLIYYSQIVNDFQKGDIAEGYSVSREKKESFPLTVTSAQKNPTAFYLCASSYRQVYSGANVLTFGAGSRLTVL.

The chain couples TRBV11-2 to TRBJ1-5, with 8 bases lining up with TRBD1. V was clipped by 5 bases and J by 7 bases; unmatched bases: 10. The CDR3 length is 15 residues. CDR1 and CDR2 (germline): SGHAT, FQNNGV. CDR3 sequence: CASSAKTGADQPQHF. In nucleotides, the CDR3 is TGTGCCAGCAGCGCAAAGACAGGGGCAGACCAGCCCCAGCATTTT.

This sequence joins TRBV7-9 and TRBJ2-2; D unresolved. The CDR3 is 16 residues long. Germline lookup yields CDR1 SEHNR and CDR2 FQNEAQ (reference sequence). The V and J ends lost 5 bases and 7 bases respectively, with 20 bases between them. The DNA of the CDR3 is TGTGCCAGCAGCCTAGAGAAAACGTTTTCACGCGGGGAGCTGTTTTTT. Its protein is CASSLEKTFSRGELFF.

The chain carries TRBV6-4 and TRBJ2-7; maybe TRBD1 (5 bases). Per the germline V gene, CDR1 is MRHNA and CDR2 is SNTAGT. Deletions cut 0 bases from V and 5 bases from J, with 8 bases between. There are 13 residues in the CDR3. The chain's CDR3 is CASSDSQGDEQYF. CDR3 in DNA: TGTGCCAGCAGTGACTCGCAGGGCGACGAGCAGTACTTC.

The chain uses TRBV5-1 and TRBJ2-3, with D perhaps TRBD1 (5 bases). Germline loops: CDR1 SGHRS, CDR2 YFSETQ. With 1 base removed from V and 4 bases from J, the gap between germline ends came to 16 bases. The CDR3 runs 16 residues. CDR3 nucleotide sequence: TGCGCCAGCAGCTTGAATCCAGGGATCGTTGCAGATACGCAGTATTTT. This codes for CASSLNPGIVADTQYF.